This T cell receptor (beta chain) was recorded in a study of CD8 T cells in Susac syndrome. With random hexamers, 0.5 to 1 ug RNA was reverse transcribed. The amplification used immunoSEQ multiplex PCR on TCR beta CDR3; it spanned 54 Vbeta and 13 Jbeta. TCRdb re-called the immunoSEQ multiplex PCR reads through MiXCR, storing one row per CDR3 protein. The data show about 160,000 distinct CDR3 sequences, around 92% seen once. Germline CDR1 and CDR2: DFQATT and SNEGSKA (reference sequence). The ends were cut back, 4 bases at V and 5 bases at J, with 17 bases in the middle. This CDR3 has 14 amino acids. Healthy donors acted as controls, with matching for age and sex.

This chain joins TRBV20-1 and TRBJ2-5; D possibly corresponds to TRBD1 (6 bases). The sequencing input was CD4+ T cells from PBMCs. The source of this sequence is a human donor in good health. In nucleotides, the CDR3 is TGCAGTGCTACCCCTTTGGGGGCGATGGAGACCCAGTACTTC. Encoded protein: CSATPLGAMETQYF.